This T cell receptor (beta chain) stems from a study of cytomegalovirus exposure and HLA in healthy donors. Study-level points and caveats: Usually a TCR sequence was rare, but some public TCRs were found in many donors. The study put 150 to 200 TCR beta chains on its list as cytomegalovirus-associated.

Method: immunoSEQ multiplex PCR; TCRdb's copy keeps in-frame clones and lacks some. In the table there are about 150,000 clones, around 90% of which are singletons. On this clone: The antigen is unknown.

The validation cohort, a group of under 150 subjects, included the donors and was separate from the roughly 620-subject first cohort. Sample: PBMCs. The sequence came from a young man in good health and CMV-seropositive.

This CDR3 reads CASSKYGLRVANTGELFF. CDR3 bases: TGTGCCAGCAGTAAGTACGGTTTGAGAGTCGCGAACACCGGGGAGCTGTTTTTT. The chain employs TRBV2 and TRBJ2-2, with D hard to call. This CDR3 region has 18 residues. The ends were cut back, 5 bases at V and 0 bases at J, with 19 bases in the middle. Germline V gene sequence: CDR1 SNHLY, CDR2 FYNNEI.